A single sample gave rise to the 2 T cell receptor beta chains below, sequenced in a study of T cell responses to AZD1222 COVID-19 vaccine. The method was immunoSEQ multiplex PCR; TCRdb's version includes in-frame clones alone and lacks a portion of them. The repertoire holds approximately 120,000 clones, with about nine tenths as singletons. This material consisted of peripheral blood, taken on day 0 of AZD1222 vaccination. Receptor source: an adult in good health.

The chain is built from TRBV15 and TRBJ1-5; 10 nucleotides line up with TRBD1. The CDR3 contains 20 residues. The V segment lost 1 base and the J segment 0 bases; nucleotides outside the gene matches: 12. Germline-derived CDR1 and CDR2 are LNHNV and YYDKDF (reference sequence). The CDR3 DNA sequence: TGTGCCACCAGCAGAGCTAGGGGGACAGGGGCTCGTTATAGCAATCAGCCCCAGCATTTT. This gives the protein CATSRARGTGARYSNQPQHF.

V usage is TRBV5-1 and J usage is TRBJ1-1, with D possibly matching TRBD1 (6 bases). The CDR3 is 17 amino acids. The germline V gene has CDR1 SGHRS and CDR2 YFSETQ. Between the trimmed V and J ends, which lost 2 bases and 1 base, there was a span of 18 bases. The CDR3 DNA follows: TGCGCCAGCAGCTTAGGGGGAGTTCGCCTAGAGAACACTGAAGCTTTCTTT. This encodes CASSLGGVRLENTEAFF.